A single T cell receptor (beta chain) is shown here with its context. Its specificity is not known. This specimen comes from a study of OX40 agonist ivuxolimab in advanced cancers. Whole-study context: Patients received ivuxolimab, an intravenous treatment, every 2 weeks at 0.01 to 10 mg/kg. Patients achieving partial responses numbered three: one hepatocellular carcinoma case and two cutaneous melanoma cases. Patients with prior anti-PD-1, anti-PD-L1 or anti-CTLA-4 therapy were eligible; roughly 40% had some.

General study findings and limits: Relative to CD4+ cells, CD8+ T cells on average had more expanded clones.

Method: immunoSEQ multiplex PCR; TCRdb's copy keeps in-frame clones and lacks some. The sample shows about 93,000 clones, 90% to 95% of them seen only once. The CDR3 covers 15 residues. CDR1 WSHSY and CDR2 SAAADI come from the germline V gene. Trimming took 5 bases from V and 3 from J, leaving 16 bases between them. Sample: CD4+ or CD8+ T cells sorted from blood, taken in a trial of the OX40 agonist ivuxolimab. This TCR derives from an adult with an advanced solid tumor such as melanoma, head and neck, liver or kidney cancer. The chain joins TRBV10-2 to TRBJ1-1; D not resolved. DNA for the CDR3: TGCGCCAGCAGTCCCGCCGAAGGGAGATACACTGAAGCTTTCTTT. Translation: CASSPAEGRYTEAFF.